Shown below are 3 T cell receptor beta chains from a single sample sequenced in a study of OX40 agonist ivuxolimab in advanced cancers. The method was immunoSEQ multiplex PCR; TCRdb's version includes in-frame clones alone and lacks a portion of them. This sample yields about 17,000 clones, of which roughly 87% are seen a single time; about 25% belongs to the top ten. Sequences were derived from CD4+ or CD8+ T cells sorted from blood, sampled in a trial of the OX40 agonist ivuxolimab. The source is an adult with an advanced solid tumor such as melanoma, head and neck, liver or kidney cancer.

CDR3 DNA: TGTGCCAGCTCACAGACAACTAATGAAAAACTGTTTTTT. It codes for CASSQTTNEKLFF. The rearrangement joins TRBV6-6 to TRBJ1-4; no reliable D call. This CDR3 is built from 13 residues. Germline V gene sequence: CDR1 MNHNY, CDR2 SVGAGI (reference sequence). The ends were cut back, 8 bases at V and 0 bases at J, with 7 bases in the middle.

This clone counts as medium-sized (0.01 to 0.1%). The chain couples TRBV7-9 to TRBJ2-7; TRBD2 is a possible D gene (6 bases). CDR3 size: 14 residues. Trimming took 5 bases from V and 2 from J, leaving 13 bases between them. The germline V gene encodes CDR1 SEHNR and CDR2 FQNEAQ (reference sequence). CDR3: CASSPSGDAYEQYF. In nucleotides, the CDR3 is TGTGCCAGCAGCCCCTCGGGGGACGCCTACGAGCAGTACTTC.

This clone was observed a single time. The V call is TRBV12-1, the J call TRBJ2-7; the table's TRBD1 call for D was not verified on the DNA. TRBV12-1 is assigned pseudogene status. This CDR3 spans 15 amino acids. In nucleotides, the CDR3 is TGTGCCAGCAGCTTGAAGTTTCGACAGAGCAAAAAGCAGTACTTC. The encoded protein is CASSLKFRQSKKQYF.